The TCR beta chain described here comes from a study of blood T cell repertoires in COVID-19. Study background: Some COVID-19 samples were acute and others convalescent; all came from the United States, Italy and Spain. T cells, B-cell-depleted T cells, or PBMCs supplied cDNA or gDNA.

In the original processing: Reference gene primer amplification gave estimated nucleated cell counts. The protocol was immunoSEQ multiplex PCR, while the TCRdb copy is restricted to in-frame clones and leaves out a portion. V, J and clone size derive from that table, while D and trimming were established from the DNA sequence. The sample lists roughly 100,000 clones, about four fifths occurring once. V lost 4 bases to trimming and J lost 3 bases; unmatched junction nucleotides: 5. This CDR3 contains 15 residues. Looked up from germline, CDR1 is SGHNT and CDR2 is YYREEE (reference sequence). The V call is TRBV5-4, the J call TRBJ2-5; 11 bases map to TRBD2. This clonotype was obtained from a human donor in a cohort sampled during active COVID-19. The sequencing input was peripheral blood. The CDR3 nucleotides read TGTGCCAGCAGCGCGACGGGACTAGCGGAAGAGACCCAGTACTTC. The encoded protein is CASSATGLAEETQYF. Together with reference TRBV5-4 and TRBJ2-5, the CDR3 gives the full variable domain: ETGVTQSPTHLIKTRGQQVTLRCSSQSGHNTVSWYQQALGQGPQFIFQYYREEENGRGNFPPRFSGLQFPNYSSELNVNALELDDSALYLCASSATGLAEETQYFGPGTRLLVL.